The 14 T cell receptor beta chains below were found in one sample sequenced in a study of Graves' ophthalmopathy and Graves' hyperthyroidism. Researchers took RNA transcripts and amplified TCR beta CDR3 regions from them. Second-round multiplex PCR came after first-round RT-PCR with HTBI primers. Each CDR3 protein is one row after TCRdb ran MiXCR on the multiplex PCR reads. In the table there are a few hundred thousand distinct CDR3 sequences, just over 15% of which are singletons. Input material: peripheral blood. These receptors were collected from a woman aged 18-35 years with stable Graves' hyperthyroidism.

This clonotype has a count of ten or more. V usage is TRBV20-1 and J usage is TRBJ1-5; TRBD1 matches 9 bases. This CDR3 is 13 amino acids long. The germline V gene encodes CDR1 DFQATT and CDR2 SNEGSKA (reference sequence). The V and J ends lost 6 bases and 7 bases, in that order; junction bases with no gene match: 7. The CDR3 spells CSASQGAEQPQHF. The CDR3 DNA reads as TGCAGTGCGTCACAGGGGGCCGAGCAGCCCCAGCATTTT.

The table lists this clonotype with a few counts. This rearrangement joins TRBV6-5 to TRBJ2-1; 9 nucleotides match TRBD2. CDR1 MNHEY and CDR2 SVGAGI come from the germline V gene. V lost 0 bases and J lost 5; bases outside the gene matches: 5. CDR3 size: 16 residues. The CDR3 DNA sequence: TGTGCCAGCAGTTACTCGAGTAGCGGGGGCAACAATGAGCAGTTCTTC. Residues: CASSYSSSGGNNEQFF.

This clonotype was seen a handful of times. V usage is TRBV7-3 and J usage is TRBJ2-2; 12 bases match TRBD2. There are 19 residues in the CDR3. Germline loops: CDR1 SGHTA, CDR2 FQGTGA. V was pared by 1 base and J by 8 bases, with 14 bases of the junction left unmatched. CDR3 amino acids: CASSLRGYRLAGAEGELFF. The CDR3 bases are TGTGCCAGCAGCTTAAGGGGCTACCGACTAGCGGGGGCCGAGGGGGAGCTGTTTTTT.

This clonotype was counted at least ten times. V is TRBV7-9 and J is TRBJ1-2, with D uncertain. Germline V gene data show CDR1 as SEHNR and CDR2 as FQNEAQ (reference sequence). This CDR3 region has 13 residues. Trimming stripped 2 bases from V and 4 bases from J, with 8 bases between. For the CDR3, the DNA is TGTGCCAGCAGCTTAAGTGGGAGCTATGGCTACACCTTC. Residues: CASSLSGSYGYTF.

This clonotype was counted ten times or more. V and J are TRBV6-2 or TRBV6-3 and TRBJ1-2, with D possibly matching TRBD1 (6 bases). Trimming took off 8 bases at V and 8 bases at J, with 15 bases between the two ends. Germline V lookup: CDR1 MNHEY, CDR2 SVGEGT. The CDR3 has 12 residues. As DNA, the CDR3 is TGTGCCAGCTCCTTGGGACACCGGGGCTACACCTTC. The encoded protein is CASSLGHRGYTF.

This chain links TRBV2 with TRBJ1-5; D is undetermined. The germline V gene has CDR1 SNHLY and CDR2 FYNNEI. The CDR3 covers 13 residues. Deletions cut 4 bases from V and 5 bases from J, with 9 bases between. Written as DNA, the CDR3 is TGTGCCAGCAGTGGCCTTGGTTATCAGCCCCAGCATTTT. As protein: CASSGLGYQPQHF.

This clonotype turned up a few times. The chain combines TRBV18 with TRBJ1-1; 9 nucleotides align to TRBD1. The germline gives CDR1 KGHSH, CDR2 LQKENI. The length of the CDR3 is 14 residues. V lost 5 bases, J lost 5 bases, and 6 bases stayed unmatched. The CDR3: CASSNRGRRTEAFF. The CDR3 nucleotides read TGTGCCAGCTCAAACAGGGGGCGACGGACTGAAGCTTTCTTT.

V gene TRBV19 combines with J gene TRBJ1-2; no definite D call. The CDR3 runs to 16 residues. In germline, CDR1 is LNHDA, CDR2 SQIVND (reference sequence). V shed 2 bases and J shed 2 bases, with 15 bases lying between them. The CDR3, as DNA: TGTGCCAGTAGTATACCCTTTACGACGGAGAACTATGGCTACACCTTC. Translated: CASSIPFTTENYGYTF.

In this sample, this clonotype turned up many times. The V and J genes are TRBV6-2 or TRBV6-3 and TRBJ1-6, with D possibly TRBD1 on 6 matching bases. Germline V gene data show CDR1 as MNHEY and CDR2 as SVGEGT. CDR3 size: 15 residues. Trimming took off 5 bases at V and 10 bases at J, with 18 bases between the two ends. The chain's CDR3 is CASSNKGHPDSPLHF. CDR3 sequence (DNA): TGTGCCAGCAGTAATAAGGGACATCCTGACTCACCCCTCCACTTT.

This clonotype was picked up many times. The chain employs TRBV14 and TRBJ1-1; D remains unclear. Germline CDR1 is SGHDN and CDR2 is FVKESK. The CDR3 has 13 residues. V was shortened by 4 bases and J by 4 bases, with 10 bases between the two germline ends. The CDR3 nucleotides are TGTGCCAGCAGCCTACGAGTTGGCACTGAAGCTTTCTTT. It yields the protein CASSLRVGTEAFF.

This clonotype was seen only a few times. The conserved phenylalanine or tryptophan is not found at the CDR3 terminus, so this likely reflects a read error. The chain recombines TRBV19 with TRBJ2-7, with TRBD1 identical over 9 bases. With V trimmed by 1 base and J by 3 bases, 10 bases remained unmatched. The CDR3 totals 17 residues. Looked up from germline, CDR1 is LNHDA and CDR2 is SQIVND (reference sequence). CDR3 residues: CASSIGMGTGSSYEQYS. The CDR3 DNA reads TGTGCCAGTAGTATAGGAATGGGGACAGGGAGCAGCTACGAGCAGTACTCC.

This clonotype was observed at least ten times. V is TRBV7-2 and J is TRBJ2-5, with unresolved D. V was clipped by 1 base and J by 3 bases, with 12 bases between them. The CDR3 spans 15 residues. In germline, CDR1 is SGHTA, CDR2 FQGNSA. The CDR3 nucleotides are TGTGCCAGCAGCTTAGGATCAGCGACGAAAGAGACCCAGTACTTC. It encodes CASSLGSATKETQYF.

This clonotype was recorded many times. V and J are TRBV2 and TRBJ1-2, with 8 nucleotides matching TRBD1. The CDR3 has 13 amino acids. V was pared by 7 bases and J by 3 bases, with 4 bases of the junction left unmatched. From germline, CDR1 is SNHLY and CDR2 FYNNEI. The chain's CDR3 is CASTTDRDYGYTF. Written as DNA, the CDR3 is TGTGCCAGCACTACGGACAGGGACTATGGCTACACCTTC.

In this sample, this clonotype turned up many times. V usage is TRBV20-1 and J usage is TRBJ2-7; D perhaps matches TRBD1 (6 bases). The V gene lost 4 bases and the J gene lost 6 bases, with 16 bases spanning the gap. CDR1 is DFQATT, CDR2 SNEGSKA, per germline (reference sequence). This CDR3 is built from 13 residues. CDR3 residues: CSANPGAVGEQYF. The CDR3 coding sequence is TGCAGTGCTAACCCAGGGGCGGTCGGCGAGCAGTACTTC.